The 20 T cell receptor beta chains in this list originate from one sample, sequenced in a study of response to subunit inactivated influenza vaccine. One entry per CDR3 protein results from TCRdb running MiXCR on the RT-PCR reads. The sample lists roughly 650,000 distinct CDR3 sequences; about a sixth were seen once. The sequences come from PBMCs from blood, collected roughly 13 days after vaccination. Every receptor here comes from a man between 50 and 59 years old who received an inactivated influenza vaccine.

This clonotype occurred a few times. This CDR3 reads CASRSIAETQYF. CDR3 DNA sequence: TGTGCCAGCAGATCCATAGCGGAGACCCAGTACTTC. The rearrangement uses TRBV12-3 or TRBV12-4 and TRBJ2-5; D perhaps matches TRBD2 (5 bases). This CDR3 contains 12 residues. The ends were cut back, 6 bases at V and 5 bases at J, with 10 bases in the middle.

This clonotype was detected many times. The chain carries TRBV5-6 and TRBJ1-5; TRBD1 matches at 7 bases. CDR3 size: 14 residues. The germline CDR1 and CDR2 sequences are SGHDT and YYEEEE. Losses at the gene ends were 4 bases for V and 4 bases for J; bases not matched to a gene: 5. Here the CDR3 DNA reads TGTGCCAGCAGCGCAGGGGGAAGGAATCAGCCCCAGCATTTT. Translated, it gives CASSAGGRNQPQHF. The full variable domain, in which reference TRBV5-6 and TRBJ1-5 provide the parts outside the CDR3, is DAGVTQSPTHLIKTRGQQVTLRCSPKSGHDTVSWYQQALGQGPQFIFQYYEEEERQRGNFPDRFSGHQFPNYSSELNVNALLLGDSALYLCASSAGGRNQPQHFGDGTRLSIL.

This clonotype has ten or more counts. This chain joins TRBV29-1 and TRBJ1-4, with TRBD1 as a possible D gene (6 bases). CDR3 length: 13 amino acids. CDR1 and CDR2 from the germline V gene are SQVTM and ANQGSEA. Trimming left V 4 bases short and J 4 bases short, with 10 bases between. The CDR3 protein is CSVVVQGNEKLFF. In nucleotides, the CDR3 is TGCAGCGTTGTTGTACAGGGTAATGAAAAACTGTTTTTT.

As regards this clonotype: The germline gene is not matched at one end of the junction; a read error may be the cause. V is TRBV12-5 and J is TRBJ1-1; possibly TRBD1 for D (5 bases). Per germline, CDR1 LGHNT and CDR2 FRNRAP. The CDR3 has 15 residues. CDR3 in amino acids: CASGLGDPTSTEAFF. In nucleotides, the CDR3 is TGTGCTAGTGGCTTGGGGGACCCGACTTCGACTGAAGCTTTCTTT.

The chain uses TRBV7-8 and TRBJ2-2; D call uncertain. V lost 1 base and J lost 6, with 6 bases in between. The CDR3 has 13 amino acids. In germline, CDR1 is SGHVS, CDR2 FQNEAQ. The CDR3 bases are TGTGCCAGCAGCTTAGTCTCTGCCGGGGAGCTGTTTTTT. Its protein is CASSLVSAGELFF.

This clonotype was detected only a few times. V usage is TRBV7-2 and J usage is TRBJ2-1; unclear D gene. V dropped 1 base and J dropped 5 bases, with 9 bases sitting between them. The CDR3 is 14 amino acids. Germline lookup yields CDR1 SGHTA and CDR2 FQGNSA. The CDR3 reads CASSLGVDHNEQFF. In DNA, the CDR3 is TGTGCCAGCAGCTTAGGCGTAGATCACAATGAGCAGTTCTTC.

The gene calls are TRBV19 and TRBJ2-3, with D possibly called TRBD1 or TRBD2 (5 bases each). Deletions cut 3 bases from V and 3 bases from J, with 13 bases between. Germline V gives CDR1 LNHDA, CDR2 SQIVND (reference sequence). This CDR3 spans 15 amino acids. CDR3 sequence reads: CASSIGTQRTDTQYF. DNA for the CDR3: TGTGCCAGTAGTATCGGGACCCAGCGGACAGATACGCAGTATTTT.

This clonotype was observed a few times. The chain recombines TRBV24-1 with TRBJ1-1, with D unresolved. Germline assignment: CDR1 KGHDR and CDR2 SFDVKD. Trimming stripped 4 bases from V and 5 bases from J, with 10 bases between. The CDR3 loop spans 13 amino acids. Here the CDR3 reads CATSEALGTEAFF. CDR3 sequence (DNA): TGTGCCACCAGTGAGGCCCTGGGGACTGAAGCTTTCTTT.

This clonotype was observed a handful of times. DNA for the CDR3: TGTGCCAGCAGTTACGGGGAGGGGTGGGGATATGGCTACACCTTC. Translation gives CASSYGEGWGYGYTF. This rearrangement joins TRBV6-5 to TRBJ1-2; TRBD1 is a possible D gene (5 bases). The CDR3 extends over 15 amino acids. Trimming took off 2 bases at V and 5 bases at J, with 15 bases between the two ends. Germline CDR1 and CDR2: MNHEY and SVGAGI.

This clonotype was observed many times. The CDR3 bases are TGTGCCAGCAGCTGGACTAGCGGGGGAAGCAATGAGCAGTTCTTC. It translates to CASSWTSGGSNEQFF. This chain links TRBV11-2 with TRBJ2-1; 13 nucleotides align to TRBD2. V shed 4 bases, J shed 6 bases, and the junction held 3 bases outside the gene matches. The CDR3 sequence is 15 residues long. Looked up from germline, CDR1 is SGHAT and CDR2 is FQNNGV.

This clonotype was seen only a few times. The chain has TRBV14 and TRBJ1-1, with TRBD1 matching over 8 bases. The CDR3 is 13 amino acids. Trimming cost V 8 bases and J 4 bases; bases outside gene matches: 6. Germline V CDR1 and CDR2: SGHDN, FVKESK. The CDR3 bases are TGTGCCAGCGAACTCACAGGGGGCACTGAAGCTTTCTTT. This translates into CASELTGGTEAFF.

This clonotype turned up a few times. The rearrangement uses TRBV29-1 and TRBJ1-6; D may be TRBD1 (6 bases). The CDR3 totals 13 residues. Germline V gives CDR1 SQVTM, CDR2 ANQGSEA. Deletions cut 6 bases from V and 9 bases from J, with 15 bases between. CDR3 sequence: CSVRTDEGSPLHF. The DNA of the CDR3 is TGCAGCGTACGGACAGATGAAGGTTCACCCCTCCACTTT.

The chain recombines TRBV28 with TRBJ2-7; D gene ambiguous. V lost 2 bases, J lost 3 bases, and 8 bases lay in between. Germline V gene sequence: CDR1 MDHEN, CDR2 SYDVKM. The CDR3 is 13 residues long. This CDR3 reads CASSLGSHYEQYF. The CDR3 region has the DNA TGTGCCAGCAGTTTAGGCAGTCACTACGAGCAGTACTTC.

In its sample, this clonotype was seen a few times. The rearrangement joins TRBV4-3 to TRBJ2-3; D tentatively reads TRBD1 or TRBD2 (5 bases each). V was trimmed by 0 bases and J by 0 bases, leaving 16 bases between them. This CDR3 contains 18 residues. The germline V gene encodes CDR1 LGHNA and CDR2 YSLEER. The DNA of the CDR3 is TGCGCCAGCAGCCAAGATGTTGGCAGGGAGACTAGCACAGATACGCAGTATTTT. This encodes CASSQDVGRETSTDTQYF.

This chain links TRBV29-1 with TRBJ2-2, with 9 bases matching TRBD2. CDR3 size: 15 residues. From germline, CDR1 is SQVTM and CDR2 ANQGSEA. J gave up 5 bases and V 6 bases, and 10 bases lay outside the gene matches. The DNA for the CDR3 is TGCAGCGTGAATACAGCGGGAGGTGGGACCGGGGAGCTGTTTTTT. Translation: CSVNTAGGGTGELFF.

This clonotype turned up a few times. V and J are TRBV7-8 and TRBJ2-7; D uncertain. There are 12 residues in the CDR3. V was trimmed by 0 bases and J by 7 bases, leaving 7 bases between them. Germline CDR1 SGHVS, CDR2 FQNEAQ. CDR3 nucleotide sequence: TGTGCCAGCAGCTTAGCCGATGGGGAGCAGTACTTC. It codes for CASSLADGEQYF.

This clonotype was seen repeatedly, ten times or more. This sequence joins TRBV7-2 and TRBJ2-7; possibly TRBD1 for D (6 bases). CDR3 length: 13 residues. Per germline, CDR1 SGHTA and CDR2 FQGNSA. The germline V and J ends were trimmed by 5 bases and 1 base, with 9 bases remaining between them. The CDR3 reads CASSHGQSYEQYF. The CDR3 DNA reads TGTGCCAGCAGCCACGGACAGTCCTACGAGCAGTACTTC.

V is TRBV10-3 and J is TRBJ2-7, with a tentative D call TRBD2 (6 bases). Deletions cut 2 bases from V and 2 bases from J, with 13 bases between. This CDR3 is built from 15 residues. Germline V gene data show CDR1 as ENHRY and CDR2 as SYGVKD. The CDR3 loop reads CAISEPGGRAYEQYF. CDR3 DNA: TGTGCCATCAGTGAGCCCGGGGGAAGGGCCTACGAGCAGTACTTC.

This clonotype showed up many times. The J gene is TRBJ2-1, the V gene TRBV9, with 12 bases matching TRBD2. Germline CDR1 and CDR2: SGDLS and YYNGEE. CDR3 size: 15 residues. Trimming at V came to 0 bases and at J to 10 bases, leaving 5 bases not matched to a gene. In DNA, the CDR3 is TGTGCCAGCAGCGTAGTCCCTAGCGGGGGGGACGAGCAGTTCTTC. It codes for CASSVVPSGGDEQFF.

V usage is TRBV7-9 and J usage is TRBJ2-7, with 9 nucleotides matching TRBD1. CDR1 and CDR2 (germline): SEHNR, FQNEAQ (reference sequence). The J segment lost 5 bases and the V segment lost 5 bases, leaving 7 bases of the junction unmatched. The CDR3 is made up of 14 amino acids. The CDR3 here is CASSRGTGFNEQYF. The CDR3 bases are TGTGCCAGCAGCCGCGGGACAGGGTTCAACGAGCAGTACTTC.